This note documents a single T cell receptor beta chain sequence. The antigen remains undetermined. Produced via immunoSEQ multiplex PCR; TCRdb's table is partial and in-frame only. The top ten clones hold 1.2% of a sample with about 2 million clones, over 85% of them seen once. This sample is part of a study of shared clonotypes between healthy human individuals. General study results and limits: Clonotype sharing across a few donors was observed for around 5.1% of naive CD4 clonotypes.

The CDR3 is made up of 15 amino acids. Germline V gene lookup returns CDR1 MGHRA and CDR2 YSYEKL. Trimming removed 3 bases at V and 1 base at J, with 10 bases between. As defined, naive CD8 cells were CD45RO-negative and positively selected for CCR7, with terminally differentiated effector memory CD45RA+ cells excluded. Input material: naive CD8+ T cells sorted from blood. The chain combines TRBV4-1 with TRBJ1-5; no clear D. The origin of this receptor is a man aged 18 to 30 in good health. Here the CDR3 reads CASSQSKDSNQPQHF. In nucleotides, the CDR3 is TGCGCCAGCAGCCAGTCCAAAGACAGCAATCAGCCCCAGCATTTT.